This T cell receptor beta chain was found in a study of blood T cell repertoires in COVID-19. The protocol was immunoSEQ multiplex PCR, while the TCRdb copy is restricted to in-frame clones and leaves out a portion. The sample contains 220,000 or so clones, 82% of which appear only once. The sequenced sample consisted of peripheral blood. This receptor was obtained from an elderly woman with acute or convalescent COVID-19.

The CDR3 DNA sequence: TGTGCCAGCAATTCCGGGACAGGGCGAAACTATGGCTACACCTTC. This gives the protein CASNSGTGRNYGYTF. The genes are TRBV6-6 and TRBJ1-2; 9 bases map to TRBD1. Germline CDR1 reads MNHNY; CDR2 reads SVGAGI (reference sequence). The junction had 8 bases not matched to a gene; V was cut back by 7 bases and J by 2 bases. The CDR3 consists of 15 residues.